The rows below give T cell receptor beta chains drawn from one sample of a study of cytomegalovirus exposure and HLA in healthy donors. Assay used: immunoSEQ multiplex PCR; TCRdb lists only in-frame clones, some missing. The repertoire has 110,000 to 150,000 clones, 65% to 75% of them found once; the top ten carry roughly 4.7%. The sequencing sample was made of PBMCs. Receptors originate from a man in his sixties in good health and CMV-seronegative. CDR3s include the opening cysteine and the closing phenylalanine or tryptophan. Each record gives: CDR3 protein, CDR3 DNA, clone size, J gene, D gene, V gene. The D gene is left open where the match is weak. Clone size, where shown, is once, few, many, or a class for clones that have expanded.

CASSPAPVLNTEAFF | TGTGCCAGCAGCCCCGCACCGGTGTTGAACACTGAAGCTTTCTTT | few | TRBJ1-1 | . | TRBV9
CASSATGVNTEAFF | TGTGCCAGCAGTGCGACAGGGGTGAACACTGAAGCTTTCTTT | . | TRBJ1-1 | TRBD1 | TRBV28
CATSREAAGASNQPQHF | TGTGCCACCAGCAGAGAAGCGGCAGGGGCTAGCAATCAGCCCCAGCATTTT | . | TRBJ1-5 | . | TRBV15
CASSMLLAGGKVDEQFF | TGTGCCAGTAGTATGTTACTAGCGGGAGGGAAAGTGGATGAGCAGTTCTTC | . | TRBJ2-1 | TRBD2 | TRBV19
CASSLESQSPSPNEQFF | TGTGCCAGCAGCTTAGAGTCCCAGTCCCCTAGCCCCAATGAGCAGTTCTTC | once | TRBJ2-1 | . | TRBV7-9
CASSLSPVPSDYGYTF | TGTGCCAGCAGTTTATCGCCAGTCCCAAGCGACTATGGCTACACCTTC | . | TRBJ1-2 | . | TRBV27
CAWSGEGLAGDQETQYF | TGTGCCTGGAGTGGAGAAGGGCTAGCGGGAGATCAAGAGACCCAGTACTTC | . | TRBJ2-5 | TRBD2 | TRBV30
CASSVPRAQPQHF | TGTGCCAGCAGTGTACCCAGGGCTCAGCCCCAGCATTTT | . | TRBJ1-5 | . | TRBV28
CASSFGGGGTYNEQFF | TGTGCCAGCAGCTTTGGGGGGGGAGGGACCTACAATGAGCAGTTCTTC | . | TRBJ2-1 | TRBD2 | TRBV5-4
CASMYGSLETQYF | TGCGCCAGCATGTACGGGAGCCTCGAGACCCAGTACTTC | . | TRBJ2-5 | . | TRBV5-1
CASSPGRGDEQYF | TGTGCCAGCTCACCGGGCAGGGGGGACGAGCAGTACTTC | . | TRBJ2-7 | . | TRBV18
CAWAGLRADEQFF | TGTGCCTGGGCAGGTTTGCGTGCCGATGAGCAGTTCTTC | once | TRBJ2-1 | . | TRBV30
CASSPYLRGSSYTEAFF | TGTGCCAGCAGCCCGTACCTCAGGGGATCCTCCTACACTGAAGCTTTCTTT | . | TRBJ1-1 | . | TRBV7-2
CASSPIWDRTNSYEQYF | TGTGCCAGCTCACCTATTTGGGACAGGACCAACTCCTACGAGCAGTACTTC | . | TRBJ2-7 | TRBD1 | TRBV18
CSVGRPSRRTSGSEETQYF | TGCAGCGTTGGAAGACCGAGCCGAAGGACTAGCGGGAGTGAGGAGACCCAGTACTTC | . | TRBJ2-5 | TRBD2 | TRBV29-1
CASSQPPGTGWVTGELFF | TGCGCCAGCAGCCAACCTCCGGGGACAGGGTGGGTGACCGGGGAGCTGTTTTTT | few | TRBJ2-2 | TRBD1 | TRBV4-1
CSVEGLAGGGSYEQYF | TGCAGCGTTGAGGGGCTAGCGGGAGGGGGCTCCTACGAGCAGTACTTC | . | TRBJ2-7 | TRBD2 | TRBV29-1
CATSLRDTEAFF | TGTGCCACCAGCTTACGGGACACTGAAGCTTTCTTT | . | TRBJ1-1 | . | TRBV15
CASSLEGQGEYEQYF | TGTGCCAGCAGCTTAGAGGGCCAAGGCGAATACGAGCAGTACTTC | . | TRBJ2-7 | . | TRBV11-3
CASTDGPSGPQHF | TGCGCCAGCACTGACGGTCCCTCGGGGCCCCAGCATTTT | . | TRBJ1-5 | . | TRBV10-2
CASNRAETASYEQYF | TGTGCCAGCAACCGGGCCGAGACAGCCTCCTACGAGCAGTACTTC | . | TRBJ2-7 | . | TRBV7-2
CASSLGALAGVDTDTQYF | TGTGCCAGCAGCTTAGGGGCGTTAGCGGGAGTTGACACAGATACGCAGTATTTT | once | TRBJ2-3 | TRBD2 | TRBV7-9
CASSTRTGGSETQYF | TGTGCCAGTAGTACGCGGACAGGGGGCTCGGAGACCCAGTACTTC | . | TRBJ2-5 | TRBD1 | TRBV19
CASSLAGGNANTGELFF | TGTGCCAGCAGCTTAGCGGGAGGGAACGCGAACACCGGGGAGCTGTTTTTT | . | TRBJ2-2 | TRBD2 | TRBV7-8
CASSYPPPSGRIAKNIQYF | TGTGCCAGCAGCTACCCCCCCCCTAGCGGACGGATAGCCAAAAACATTCAGTACTTC | . | TRBJ2-4 | TRBD2 | TRBV11-2
CASSLTFSSNTGELFF | TGTGCCAGCAGCTTAACGTTCAGTTCGAACACCGGGGAGCTGTTTTTT | . | TRBJ2-2 | . | TRBV7-3
CASSVVVGTGATGYTF | TGTGCCAGCAGCGTAGTTGTAGGGACAGGGGCAACTGGCTACACCTTC | . | TRBJ1-2 | TRBD1 | TRBV9
CASSFNPPGGYGEQYF | TGTGCCAGCAGCTTTAATCCCCCAGGGGGATATGGCGAGCAGTACTTC | . | TRBJ2-7 | TRBD1 | TRBV11-1
CASSSRTAYEQYF | TGTGCCAGCAGCTCCAGGACAGCCTACGAGCAGTACTTC | . | TRBJ2-7 | . | TRBV7-9
CASSQDFIDTQYF | TGCGCCAGCAGCCAAGATTTCATAGATACGCAGTATTTT | once | TRBJ2-3 | . | TRBV4-3
CASSLVTGGNEQFF | TGCGCCAGCAGCTTGGTGACAGGGGGGAATGAGCAGTTCTTC | . | TRBJ2-1 | TRBD1 | TRBV5-1
CASSLPPGVAGDAKNIQYF | TGTGCCAGCAGCCTCCCCCCAGGAGTGGCAGGGGACGCCAAAAACATTCAGTACTTC | few | TRBJ2-4 | . | TRBV4-2
CASSPSLGGRGQETQYF | TGTGCCAGCAGTCCTAGCCTCGGGGGAAGGGGCCAAGAGACCCAGTACTTC | . | TRBJ2-5 | . | TRBV9
CAGSPTGLAGGGEQYF | TGTGCCGGCAGCCCCACCGGACTAGCGGGAGGAGGCGAGCAGTACTTC | . | TRBJ2-7 | TRBD2 | TRBV5-4
CAISDPSGIDNEQFF | TGTGCCATCAGTGACCCTAGCGGGATTGACAATGAGCAGTTCTTC | . | TRBJ2-1 | TRBD2 | TRBV10-3
CASSRQGRVNTEAFF | TGTGCCAGCAGTAGACAGGGGAGGGTGAACACTGAAGCTTTCTTT | . | TRBJ1-1 | TRBD1 | TRBV28
CASSSGRMDTQYF | TGCGCCAGCAGTAGCGGGAGGATGGATACGCAGTATTTT | . | TRBJ2-3 | TRBD2 | TRBV10-1
CASSLARGTGKFF | TGCGCCAGCAGCTTGGCTCGGGGGACAGGGAAGTTCTTC | . | TRBJ2-1 | TRBD1 | TRBV5-1
CASSPLAGTETQYF | TGTGCCAGCAGTCCCTTAGCGGGAACTGAGACCCAGTACTTC | . | TRBJ2-5 | TRBD2 | TRBV28
CASIKRVNTEAFF | TGTGCCAGCATCAAACGGGTGAACACTGAAGCTTTCTTT | . | TRBJ1-1 | . | TRBV7-9
CASSLETGGNQPQHF | TGCGCCAGCAGCCTCGAGACGGGGGGCAATCAGCCCCAGCATTTT | . | TRBJ1-5 | . | TRBV5-1
CASSISVGRARELFF | TGTGCCAGTAGTATCTCCGTCGGGAGGGCCAGGGAGCTGTTTTTT | . | TRBJ2-2 | TRBD2 | TRBV19
CASSQDKGAREKLFF | TGCGCCAGCAGCCAAGATAAGGGGGCCAGGGAAAAACTGTTTTTT | . | TRBJ1-4 | TRBD1 | TRBV4-3
CSARDSYEQYF | TGCAGTGCTAGAGACAGTTACGAGCAGTACTTC | . | TRBJ2-7 | . | TRBV20-1
CASSFGDREGQPQHF | TGTGCCAGCAGTTTTGGGGACAGGGAGGGCCAGCCCCAGCATTTT | once | TRBJ1-5 | TRBD1 | TRBV28